Listed below are T cell receptor beta chains from one sample, sequenced in a study of radiotherapy plus CTLA-4 blockade in lung cancer. Assay: immunoSEQ multiplex PCR; the TCRdb copy retains only in-frame clones and omits some. The sample gives roughly 30,000 clones, about 81% of which show up once; around 25% is in the top ten. The source was peripheral blood, collected from a patient treated with radiotherapy plus ipilimumab. The source is a human donor with non-small cell lung cancer that progressed on radiotherapy plus ipilimumab. Both conserved end residues are part of each CDR3. Fields, in order: clone size, V gene, D gene, J gene, CDR3 DNA, CDR3 protein. A D gene is named only where the DNA matches it firmly. A row's size may be missing; if present it is once, few, many or a size class.

.	TRBV5-4	.	TRBJ2-1	.	CASSLFGSGIGMHEQFF
.	TRBV2	TRBD1	TRBJ1-3	TGTGCCAGCAGGCAGGGGGCAGGAAACACCATATATTTT	CASRQGAGNTIYF
.	TRBV28	.	TRBJ1-6	TGTGCCAGCAGTCGTGATCGGGGGGAGAGTTCACCCCTCCACTTT	CASSRDRGESSPLHF
.	TRBV20-1	.	TRBJ2-3	TGCAGCAAACAGGGCGCAGATACGCAGTATTTT	CSKQGADTQYF
.	TRBV7-8	TRBD1	TRBJ1-2	TGTGCCAGCAGCGACCGGGACAGGGGGCTCCTGGAGGGCTACACCTTC	CASSDRDRGLLEGYTF
.	TRBV9	.	TRBJ2-3	TGTGCCAGCAGCGGGGACTCCCTCACAGATACGCAGTATTTT	CASSGDSLTDTQYF
.	TRBV27	TRBD1	TRBJ2-7	TGTGCCAGCAGTTCTGCCGGGACAGGGTCCTACGAGCAGTACTTC	CASSSAGTGSYEQYF
.	TRBV7-8	.	TRBJ2-3	TGTGCCAGCAGCCCCTTAGCGGATACGCAGTATTTT	CASSPLADTQYF
.	TRBV2	TRBD1	TRBJ1-4	TGTGCCAGCAGCCTGACAGGGACCCATGAAAAACTGTTTTTT	CASSLTGTHEKLFF
few	TRBV7-3	TRBD2	TRBJ2-3	TGTGCCAGCAGCCCCGGGACTAGCGGGCGAGCGGATACGCAGTATTTT	CASSPGTSGRADTQYF
.	TRBV6-5	TRBD1	TRBJ2-7	TGTGCCAGCAGTTACTCGCGGACAGGAGACTCCTACGAGCAGTACTTC	CASSYSRTGDSYEQYF
few	TRBV6-1	.	TRBJ1-1	TGTGCCAGCAGTGAAGTTGCCGGCACTGAAGCTTTCTTT	CASSEVAGTEAFF
.	TRBV7-3	TRBD2	TRBJ2-1	TGTGCCAGCAGCCCAACTAGCGGGGGAAATTCCAATGAGCAGTTCTTC	CASSPTSGGNSNEQFF
few	TRBV27	TRBD1	TRBJ2-7	TGTGCCAGCAGTAGACCGGGACAGGGAATTGGCGAGCAGTACTTC	CASSRPGQGIGEQYF
.	TRBV11-2	TRBD2	TRBJ2-7	TGTGCCTCCATGGGAGGGTACGAGCAGTACTTC	CASMGGYEQYF
.	TRBV6-1	TRBD1	TRBJ2-7	TGTGCCAGCAGGCCAGGGGGCGCCGTCCACGAGCAGTACTTC	CASRPGGAVHEQYF
.	TRBV7-2	TRBD1	TRBJ2-1	TGTGCCAGCAGCCGGGACAGCTCCCTCGGCAATGAGCAGTTCTTC	CASSRDSSLGNEQFF
.	TRBV10-3	TRBD1	TRBJ2-5	TGTGCCATCAAATCCCACGGACAGGGACAAGAGACCCAGTACTTC	CAIKSHGQGQETQYF
.	TRBV7-9	.	TRBJ2-7	TGTGCCAGCAGCTTATCCCCAGCCTACGAGCAGTACTTC	CASSLSPAYEQYF
.	TRBV7-2	.	TRBJ2-3	TGTGCCAGCAGCTCTCTAGCGTTGGGTGATACGCAGTATTTT	CASSSLALGDTQYF
.	TRBV6-6	.	TRBJ2-1	TGTGCCAGCAAGGACTATTTCTCTCGCAATGAGCAGTTCTTC	CASKDYFSRNEQFF
.	TRBV5-1	.	TRBJ1-3	TGCGCCAGCAGCATGGACGGGAGCTCTGGAAACACCATATATTTT	CASSMDGSSGNTIYF
.	TRBV25-1	TRBD1	TRBJ2-1	TGTGCCAGCAGTTCGATCACGGGACAGGGCTACAATGAGCAGTTCTTC	CASSSITGQGYNEQFF
.	TRBV15	TRBD1	TRBJ1-2	TGTGCCACCAGCAGACCTACAGGGGGTGGCTACACCTTC	CATSRPTGGGYTF
.	TRBV9	TRBD1	TRBJ1-2	TGTGCCAGCAGTTCGGGGACAGCCAACTATGGCTACACCTTC	CASSSGTANYGYTF
.	TRBV4-2	.	TRBJ2-5	TGTGCCAGCAGCCCTGGACTGGGAGAGACCCAGTACTTC	CASSPGLGETQYF
.	TRBV6-5	.	TRBJ1-5	TGTGCCAGCAGTCCCAACCAGGGTTTTCAGCCCCAGCATTTT	CASSPNQGFQPQHF
.	TRBV6-4	TRBD2	TRBJ2-3	TGTGCCAGCAGCCGGGTAGCGGGGAATATAGATACGCAGTATTTT	CASSRVAGNIDTQYF
.	TRBV5-1	.	TRBJ2-1	TGCGCCAGCAGCTTGGGAACGGTTCCTGGTTCGGGCAATGAGCAGTTCTTC	CASSLGTVPGSGNEQFF
.	TRBV5-1	TRBD2	TRBJ2-1	TGCGCCAGCAGCCTACCCGGACTAGCGGGGAGTGAGCAGTTCTTC	CASSLPGLAGSEQFF
.	TRBV6-5	TRBD2	TRBJ2-1	TGTGCCAGCAGTGGTAGCGGGGGGGCCGGGACTGAGCAGTTCTTC	CASSGSGGAGTEQFF
.	TRBV5-1	TRBD2	TRBJ2-5	TGCGCCAGCAGCTTGGATTACAGAGCGGGGGGCAGGGAGACCCAGTACTTC	CASSLDYRAGGRETQYF
.	TRBV19	TRBD1	TRBJ2-2	TGTGCCAGTAGCGGGACAGGGGGCTCCGGGGAGCTGTTTTTT	CASSGTGGSGELFF
.	TRBV12-5	TRBD2	TRBJ2-1	TGTGCTAGTGGTTTGGTACTTGGAACTAGCGGGGAGTACAATGAGCAGTTCTTC	CASGLVLGTSGEYNEQFF